One sample yielded the 8 T cell receptor beta chains listed below, sequenced in a study of response to subunit inactivated influenza vaccine. Via MiXCR, TCRdb re-called the RT-PCR reads, giving one row per CDR3 protein. The sample lists 550,000 to 600,000 distinct CDR3 sequences, 12% occurring once. The specimen was PBMCs from blood, collected on the day of vaccination. The source is a man aged 50-59 years who received an inactivated influenza vaccine.

This clonotype has just one count. This chain links TRBV6-2 or TRBV6-3 with TRBJ2-7; a weak D match, TRBD2 (6 bases). Deletions cut 3 bases from V and 2 bases from J, with 26 bases between. The germline CDR1 and CDR2 sequences are MNHEY and SVGEGT. The CDR3 totals 19 residues. The CDR3 loop is CASSYDSLSQEGRPYEQYF. CDR3 bases: TGTGCCAGCAGTTATGATAGCTTGTCGCAGGAGGGGAGACCCTACGAGCAGTACTTC.

This rearrangement joins TRBV29-1 to TRBJ2-1; 8 bases agree with TRBD2. The CDR3 contains 16 residues. V shed 8 bases, J shed 1 base, and the junction held 13 bases outside the gene matches. CDR1 and CDR2 from the germline V gene are SQVTM and ANQGSEA. The CDR3: CSFRRAGGASYNEQFF. The DNA for the CDR3 is TGCAGCTTCCGACGGGCCGGGGGGGCATCCTACAATGAGCAGTTCTTC.

This clonotype has at least ten counts. The rearrangement links TRBV7-9 to TRBJ2-5; the D is unclear. The V gene lost 2 bases and the J gene lost 5 bases, with 12 bases spanning the gap. The CDR3 runs 14 residues. Germline loops: CDR1 SEHNR, CDR2 FQNEAQ (reference sequence). The CDR3, as DNA: TGTGCCAGCAGCTTATCCTCCGGACGGGAGACCCAGTACTTC. Amino acid sequence: CASSLSSGRETQYF.

This clonotype occurred a few times. The genes are TRBV6-2 or TRBV6-3 and TRBJ1-1, with D uncertain. Looked up from germline, CDR1 is MNHEY and CDR2 is SVGEGT. Trimming left V 6 bases short and J 1 base short, with 12 bases between. This CDR3 has 14 amino acids. The CDR3 nucleotides are TGTGCCAGCAGGTACCAGCCCCGGAACACTGAAGCTTTCTTT. It specifies CASRYQPRNTEAFF.

The rearrangement links TRBV12-3 or TRBV12-4 to TRBJ2-5; weak D call: TRBD1 (5 bases). Trimming cost V 7 bases and J 1 base, with 16 bases left between them. The CDR3 contains 15 residues. The CDR3 region is CASTQGSVAQETQYF. For the CDR3, the DNA is TGTGCCAGCACCCAGGGATCGGTGGCCCAAGAGACCCAGTACTTC.

The table lists this clonotype with many counts. This rearrangement joins TRBV4-1 to TRBJ1-1, with TRBD1 matching 9 bases. Losses at the gene ends were 3 bases for V and 5 bases for J; bases not matched to a gene: 7. CDR1 MGHRA and CDR2 YSYEKL come from the germline V gene. CDR3 length: 15 amino acids. CDR3 coding DNA: TGCGCCAGCAGCCATGCCGGACAGGGGCGGACTGAAGCTTTCTTT. Protein: CASSHAGQGRTEAFF.

V is TRBV7-2 and J is TRBJ1-1, with D possibly matching TRBD1 (5 bases). The CDR3 loop spans 15 amino acids. The germline V and J ends were trimmed by 1 base and 1 base, with 10 bases remaining between them. Germline-derived CDR1 and CDR2 are SGHTA and FQGNSA. Written as DNA, the CDR3 is TGTGCCAGCAGCTTAGAAAACAGGCGGAACACTGAAGCTTTCTTT. Protein product: CASSLENRRNTEAFF.

This clonotype has a handful of counts. The V call is TRBV28, the J call TRBJ2-7; tentative D call: TRBD2 (6 bases). Germline CDR1 MDHEN, CDR2 SYDVKM. There are 14 residues in the CDR3. Trimming pared 2 bases from V and 6 bases from J, leaving 14 bases between. The CDR3 region is CASSLLASQGEQYF. CDR3 DNA sequence: TGTGCCAGCAGTTTACTAGCGTCTCAAGGCGAGCAGTACTTC.